The TCR beta chain under discussion was sequenced for a study of blood T cell repertoires in COVID-19. Overall study: Researchers got acute and convalescent COVID-19 samples from the United States, Italy and Spain. PBMCs, B-cell-depleted T cells, or T cells were the source of the cDNA or gDNA that made up the material.

CDR3 size: 16 residues. Germline CDR1 and CDR2: SEHNR and FQNEAQ (reference sequence). Deletions cut 1 base from V and 3 bases from J, with 15 bases between. Using immunoSEQ multiplex PCR, the repertoire was profiled, and TCRdb retains in-frame clones only, with some absent. The sample holds 250,000 to 300,000 clones, roughly 87% seen once. This chain connects TRBV7-9 to TRBJ2-5; D is possibly TRBD1 (6 bases). Sequencing used peripheral blood. The sequence derives from a woman in her 30s with acute or convalescent COVID-19. CDR3 DNA sequence: TGTGCCAGCAGCTTAGAAGGGGGACCGAAAAAAGAGACCCAGTACTTC. Protein: CASSLEGGPKKETQYF.